This T cell receptor (beta chain) came from a study of T cell responses to AZD1222 COVID-19 vaccine. Study-wide findings and caveats: Variant regions that are unmutated are reportedly the target of nearly half of spike-specific TCRs. The donors showed a predominance of white British ancestry and of females, with possible underestimation of clonal diversity.

This clone has just one count. What it recognizes is unknown. CDR1 and CDR2 from the germline V gene are MNHEY and SVGAGI. This CDR3 has 16 amino acids. Trimming left V 0 bases short and J 0 bases short, with 11 bases between. The table came from immunoSEQ multiplex PCR; TCRdb's copy has only in-frame clones and leaves some out. The top ten clones hold around 10% of a sample with approximately 120,000 clones, roughly 89% of them seen once. The chain combines TRBV6-5 with TRBJ1-2, with D uncertain. This material consisted of peripheral blood, taken on day 0 of MenACWY control vaccination. This sequence originates from an adult in good health. CDR3 protein: CASSYSAANPNYGYTF. DNA of the CDR3: TGTGCCAGCAGTTACTCGGCAGCAAACCCTAACTATGGCTACACCTTC.